Below, 12 T cell receptor beta chains from the same sample are listed, as sequenced in a study of OX40 agonist ivuxolimab in advanced cancers. Sequencing used immunoSEQ multiplex PCR; TCRdb keeps in-frame clones, though not all of them. Of some 80,000 clones in the sample, about 82% were seen once. The starting material was CD4+ or CD8+ T cells sorted from blood, obtained in a trial of the OX40 agonist ivuxolimab. These receptors all stem from an adult with an advanced solid tumor such as melanoma, head and neck, liver or kidney cancer.

The CDR3 region is CASSPPSGGAGNEQFF. The DNA of the CDR3 is TGTGCCAGCTCACCACCGTCCGGGGGCGCAGGCAATGAGCAGTTCTTC. This chain connects TRBV18 to TRBJ2-1; D is perhaps TRBD1 or TRBD2 (6 bases each). Germline V gene lookup returns CDR1 KGHSH and CDR2 LQKENI. The CDR3 has 16 amino acids. Deletions cut 0 bases from V and 6 bases from J, with 15 bases between. The entire variable domain, with the rest obtained from reference TRBV18 and TRBJ2-1, is as follows: NAGVMQNPRHLVRRRGQEARLRCSPMKGHSHVYWYRQLPEEGLKFMVYLQKENIIDESGMPKERFSAEFPKEGPSILRIQQVVRGDSAAYFCASSPPSGGAGNEQFFGPGTRLTVL.

V and J are TRBV2 and TRBJ2-3; 8 bases align to TRBD2. V shed 8 bases and J 6 bases; nucleotides not matched to a gene: 10. In germline, CDR1 is SNHLY, CDR2 FYNNEI. The CDR3 length is 14 residues. In nucleotides, the CDR3 is TGTGCCAGCCTTAGCGGGGCAGCGGGGGATACGCAGTATTTT. Amino acids: CASLSGAAGDTQYF.

V is TRBV11-3 and J is TRBJ2-3, with 7 bases aligning to TRBD2. CDR1 is SGHNT and CDR2 is YENEEA in the germline V gene. This CDR3 region has 13 residues. The trim removed 3 bases at V and 4 bases at J, leaving 1 base unmatched. The CDR3 here is CASSFGLADTQYF. CDR3 nucleotides: TGTGCCAGCAGCTTCGGACTAGCAGATACGCAGTATTTT. The full variable domain, rest sourced from reference TRBV11-3 and TRBJ2-3, is EAGVVQSPRYKIIEKKQPVAFWCNPISGHNTLYWYLQNLGQGPELLIRYENEEAVDDSQLPKDRFSAERLKGVDSTLKIQPAELGDSAVYLCASSFGLADTQYFGPGTRLTVL.

This chain joins TRBV7-8 and TRBJ2-2, with D hard to call. The CDR3 is made up of 13 amino acids. Germline CDR1 and CDR2: SGHVS and FQNEAQ. V was pared by 5 bases and J by 3 bases, with 7 bases between. CDR3 bases: TGTGCCAGCAGCGTTGGGGACACCGGGGAGCTGTTTTTT. Encoded protein: CASSVGDTGELFF.

V is TRBV27 and J is TRBJ2-1; D might be TRBD2 (7 bases). Trimming removed 7 bases from V and 1 base from J, with 26 bases in between. Per germline, CDR1 MNHEY and CDR2 SMNVEV (reference sequence). The length of the CDR3 is 19 residues. The DNA of the CDR3 is TGTGCCAGCATCTCGTCTTGGGGGGGCCTTAGTTCGTCCTACAATGAGCAGTTCTTC. As protein: CASISSWGGLSSSYNEQFF.

The chain employs TRBV14 and TRBJ2-5, with D possibly matching TRBD2 (6 bases). Trimming stripped 0 bases from V and 5 bases from J, with 10 bases between. The CDR3 loop spans 14 amino acids. Germline assignment: CDR1 SGHDN and CDR2 FVKESK. This chain's CDR3 is CASSQEEGFETQYF. The CDR3 bases are TGTGCCAGCAGCCAAGAGGAGGGGTTCGAGACCCAGTACTTC.

J is TRBJ2-2 and V is TRBV19; D is possibly TRBD2 (5 bases). This CDR3 is built from 17 residues. The V and J ends lost 10 bases and 4 bases respectively, with 25 bases between them. Germline values: CDR1 LNHDA, CDR2 SQIVND (reference sequence). The CDR3 region is CATPRTGSPSGTGELFF. As DNA, the CDR3 is TGTGCCACCCCGAGGACGGGGTCTCCCTCGGGCACCGGGGAGCTGTTTTTT.

V is TRBV19 and J is TRBJ1-1, with D hard to call. There are 13 residues in the CDR3. Trimming removed 9 bases at V and 2 bases at J, with 13 bases between. Germline CDR1 is LNHDA and CDR2 is SQIVND (reference sequence). CDR3 amino acids: CASNLRGNTEAFF. The CDR3 nucleotides read TGTGCCAGCAACCTCCGCGGTAACACTGAAGCTTTCTTT.

This chain links TRBV15 with TRBJ1-2, with TRBD1 matching over 7 bases. The CDR3 is made up of 14 amino acids. Germline assignment: CDR1 LNHNV and CDR2 YYDKDF (reference sequence). V lost 1 base and J lost 6; bases outside the gene matches: 5. In DNA form, the CDR3 reads TGTGCCACCAGCAGAGTCGGCAGGGGGAATGGCTACACCTTC. This sequence encodes CATSRVGRGNGYTF.

The CDR3 loop is CASSLTGTGELFF. DNA of the CDR3: TGTGCCAGCAGCTTAACGGGAACCGGGGAGCTGTTTTTT. The chain uses TRBV7-3 and TRBJ2-2; D unclear. The CDR3 has 13 residues. Germline V CDR1 and CDR2: SGHTA, FQGTGA. V was pared by 0 bases and J by 5 bases, with 4 bases between. The variable domain in full, with the rest retrieved from reference TRBV7-3 and TRBJ2-2, is GAGVSQTPSNKVTEKGKYVELRCDPISGHTALYWYRQSLGQGPEFLIYFQGTGAADDSGLPNDRFFAVRPEGSVSTLKIQRTERGDSAVYLCASSLTGTGELFFGEGSRLTVL.

In this sample, this clone turned up once. The chain joins TRBV19 to TRBJ2-1; the D gene could be TRBD1 or TRBD2 (5 bases each). The CDR3 runs to 15 residues. Germline V gene lookup returns CDR1 LNHDA and CDR2 SQIVND (reference sequence). V was shortened by 3 bases and J by 4 bases, with 13 bases between the two germline ends. The CDR3 bases are TGTGCCAGTAGTATCATCACGGGACGATACAATGAGCAGTTCTTC. The encoded protein is CASSIITGRYNEQFF.

This chain connects TRBV7-9 to TRBJ2-7, with D unclear. Germline V gene lookup returns CDR1 SEHNR and CDR2 FQNEAQ (reference sequence). The CDR3 runs to 16 residues. V lost 0 bases, J lost 7 bases, and 19 bases lay in between. The CDR3 coding sequence is TGTGCCAGCAGCTTAGCGCGAAATCTAGTCTGGGGTGAGCAGTACTTC. Translating gives CASSLARNLVWGEQYF. Full variable domain (rest looked up from reference TRBV7-9 and TRBJ2-7): DTGVSQNPRHKITKRGQNVTFRCDPISEHNRLYWYRQTLGQGPEFLTYFQNEAQLEKSRLLSDRFSAERPKGSFSTLEIQRTEQGDSAMYLCASSLARNLVWGEQYFGPGTRLTVT.